This TCR beta chain was sequenced in a study of T-cell reconstitution after alpha-beta-depleted transplantation in children. Unique molecular identifiers were incorporated into the prepared TCRbeta library. One entry per CDR3 protein, called by TCRdb with MiXCR from the PCR reads. Of 84,000 or so distinct CDR3 sequences listed, less than 20% are singletons. This CDR3 is 11 amino acids long. CDR1 and CDR2 from the germline V gene are SEHNR and FQNEAQ (reference sequence). The V end lost 7 bases, the J end lost 3 bases, and 6 bases lay between the germline ends. This clonotype was counted at least ten times. Its antigen remains unidentified. Findings and limits, study-wide: Recipient T cells and thymic progenitors that survived were the source of the high TCRbeta diversity seen at day 60 in some patients. As was reported, about two months after transplant, alpha-beta T cells came from several hundred expanded graft clones. T-cell counts and diversity at one year following transplant were attributed mainly to newly produced T cells.

Specimen: PBMCs, mostly from graft donor cells, collected 180 days after TCRalphabeta/CD19-depleted stem cell transplant. The sequence came from a male patient between 2 and 9 years old who had a stem cell transplant for acute lymphoblastic leukemia, so the T cells may come from the graft donor. This rearrangement joins TRBV7-9 to TRBJ1-2; D ambiguous. CDR3 nucleotides: TGTGCCAGCAACAATTACTATGGCTACACCTTC. Protein: CASNNYYGYTF.